The sequence of this T cell receptor (beta chain) was determined in a study of post-analysis software for immune sequencing data. Study background: Some patients lacked subtype; others had relapsing-remitting, secondary progressive or progressive-relapsing disease.

Notes on the study in general: There was significantly lower normalized Chao1 diversity in multiple sclerosis patients than in controls. Relative to controls, patients had five TRBV segments at higher frequency, with TRBV5-6, TRBV5-1 and TRBV20-1 among these.

About this clonotype itself: Its antigen is as yet unknown.

Tagging with unique molecular identifiers was a feature of the TCR beta cDNA libraries. From the PCR reads, TCRdb called clonotypes with MiXCR, one entry per CDR3 protein. The sample has 740,000 or so distinct CDR3 sequences, about 53% seen once. Trimming left V 4 bases short and J 13 bases short, with 14 bases between. The CDR3 covers 12 residues. The germline V gene encodes CDR1 LNHDA and CDR2 SQIVND (reference sequence). This sequence joins TRBV19 and TRBJ1-5; D is uncertain. The receptor was derived from a girl under 18 with multiple sclerosis. Specimen: blood. CDR3 coding DNA: TGTGCCAGTAGTAGGGAGTACTCCCTGCAGCATTTT. Protein product: CASSREYSLQHF.